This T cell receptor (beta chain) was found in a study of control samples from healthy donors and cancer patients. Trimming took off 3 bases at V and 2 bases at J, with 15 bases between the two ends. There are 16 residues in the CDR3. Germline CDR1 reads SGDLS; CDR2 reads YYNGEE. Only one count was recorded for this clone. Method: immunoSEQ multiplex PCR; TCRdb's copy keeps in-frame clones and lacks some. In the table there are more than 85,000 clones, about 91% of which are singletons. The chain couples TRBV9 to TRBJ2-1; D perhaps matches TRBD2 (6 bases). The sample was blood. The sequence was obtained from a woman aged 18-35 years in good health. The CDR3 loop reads CASSGGRRTTYNEQFF. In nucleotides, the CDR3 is TGTGCCAGCAGCGGTGGGAGGAGGACTACCTACAATGAGCAGTTCTTC.